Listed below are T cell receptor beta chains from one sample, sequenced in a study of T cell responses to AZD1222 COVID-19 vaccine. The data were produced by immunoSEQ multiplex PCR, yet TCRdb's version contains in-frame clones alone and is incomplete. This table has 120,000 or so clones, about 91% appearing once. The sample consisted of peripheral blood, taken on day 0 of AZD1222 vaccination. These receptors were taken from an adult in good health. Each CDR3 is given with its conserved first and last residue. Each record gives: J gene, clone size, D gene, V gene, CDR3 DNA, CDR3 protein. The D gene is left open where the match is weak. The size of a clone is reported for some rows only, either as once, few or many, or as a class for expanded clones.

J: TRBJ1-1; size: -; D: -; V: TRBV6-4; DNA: TGTGCCAGCAGTGTGGGTCGGGACACTGAAGCTTTCTTT; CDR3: CASSVGRDTEAFF
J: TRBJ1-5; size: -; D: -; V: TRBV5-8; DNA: TGTGCCAGCAGCTCGAGACAGCGCAATCAGCCCCAGCATTTT; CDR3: CASSSRQRNQPQHF
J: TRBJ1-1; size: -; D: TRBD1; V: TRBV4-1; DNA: TGCGCCAGCAGCCAAGGACATTACGGGACAGCCTATCCCTTGGCTTTCTTT; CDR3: CASSQGHYGTAYPLAFF
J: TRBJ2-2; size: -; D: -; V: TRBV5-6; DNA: TGTGCCAGCAGCTTTAGGCCAGGGGCCTCGAACACCGGGGAGCTGTTTTTT; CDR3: CASSFRPGASNTGELFF
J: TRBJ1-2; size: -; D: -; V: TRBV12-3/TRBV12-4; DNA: TGTGCCAGCAGTTTGTTGGACGGCTACACCTTC; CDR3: CASSLLDGYTF
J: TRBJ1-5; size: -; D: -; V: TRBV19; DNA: TGTGCCAGTAGTAGCAGGGTACGACAGCCCCAGCATTTT; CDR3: CASSSRVRQPQHF
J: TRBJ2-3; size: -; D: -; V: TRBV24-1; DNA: TGTGCCACCAGTGACTGGGGGGCGGATACGCAGTATTTT; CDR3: CATSDWGADTQYF
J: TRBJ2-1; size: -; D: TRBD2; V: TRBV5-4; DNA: TGTGCCAGCTCCGCACCGACTAGCGGCTTCAATGAGCAGTTCTTC; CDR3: CASSAPTSGFNEQFF
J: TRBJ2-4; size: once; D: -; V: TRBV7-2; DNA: TGTGCCAGCAGCTTAATCCGGAAAAACATTCAGTACTTC; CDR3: CASSLIRKNIQYF
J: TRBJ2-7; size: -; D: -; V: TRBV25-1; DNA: TGTGCCAGCAGTGAGCAGGGCTCCTACGAGCAGTACTTC; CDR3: CASSEQGSYEQYF
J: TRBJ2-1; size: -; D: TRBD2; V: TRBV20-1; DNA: TGCAGTGCTAGTTTTGCTAGCGGGAGGAACCTTAGCTCCTACAATGAGCAGTTCTTC; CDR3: CSASFASGRNLSSYNEQFF
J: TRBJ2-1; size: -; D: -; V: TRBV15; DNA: TGTGCCACCAGCAGCCTATCCGGGAGACAGAATACGAACTACAATGAGCAGTTCTTC; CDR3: CATSSLSGRQNTNYNEQFF
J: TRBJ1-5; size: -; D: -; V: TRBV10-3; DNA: TGTGCCATCAGTGAGTCGTCGGCCTCCCAAGGGCCCCAGCATTTT; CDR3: CAISESSASQGPQHF
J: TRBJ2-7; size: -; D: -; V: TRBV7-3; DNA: TGTGCCAGCAGCCCAACTCGGCACAACGAGCAGTACTTC; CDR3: CASSPTRHNEQYF
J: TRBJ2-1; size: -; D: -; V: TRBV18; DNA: TGTGCCAGCTCACTACAGGATTACAATGAGCAGTTCTTC; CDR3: CASSLQDYNEQFF
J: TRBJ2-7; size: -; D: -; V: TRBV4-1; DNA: TGCGCCAGCAGCTCTCAATACGAGCAGTACTTC; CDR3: CASSSQYEQYF
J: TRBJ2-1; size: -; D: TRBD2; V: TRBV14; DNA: TGTGCCAGCAGCCAAGAAAGCCGCACCGGGGGGTACGATGAGCAGTTCTTC; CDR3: CASSQESRTGGYDEQFF
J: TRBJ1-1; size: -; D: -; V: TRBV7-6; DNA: TGTGCCAGCAGCTATAGCGGCAACACTGAAGCTTTCTTT; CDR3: CASSYSGNTEAFF
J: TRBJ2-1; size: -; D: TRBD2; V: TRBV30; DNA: TGTGCCTGGAGTTTCGGGGGGGGAGGCCCCCGGGGTGAGCAGTTCTTC; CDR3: CAWSFGGGGPRGEQFF
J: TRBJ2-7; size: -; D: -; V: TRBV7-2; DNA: TGTGCCAGCAGTTCTGCAGGGTGGGTCGAGCAGTACTTC; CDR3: CASSSAGWVEQYF
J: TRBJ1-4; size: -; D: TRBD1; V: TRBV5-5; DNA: TGTGCCAGCAGCGCCGCGCGGGACAGGGTTGAAAAACTGTTTTTT; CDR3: CASSAARDRVEKLFF
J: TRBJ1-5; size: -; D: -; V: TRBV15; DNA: TGTGCCACCAGCTCACAGGCCAATCAGCCCCAGCATTTT; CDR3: CATSSQANQPQHF
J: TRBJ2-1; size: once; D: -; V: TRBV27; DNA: TGTGCCAGCAGTTCGGAGGCAGGGGCCTACAATGAGCAGTTCTTC; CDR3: CASSSEAGAYNEQFF
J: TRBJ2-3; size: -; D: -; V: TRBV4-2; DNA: TGTGCCAGCAGCCAACGTACGGATAGCACAGATACGCAGTATTTT; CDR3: CASSQRTDSTDTQYF
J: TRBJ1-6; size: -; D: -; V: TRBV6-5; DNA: TGTGCCAGCAGTTACGCATACAGGGCTAATTCACCCCTCCACTTT; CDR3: CASSYAYRANSPLHF
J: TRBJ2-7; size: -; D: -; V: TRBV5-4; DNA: TGTGCCAGCAGCTTGGGAGGGTTGGGCGAGCAGTACTTC; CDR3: CASSLGGLGEQYF
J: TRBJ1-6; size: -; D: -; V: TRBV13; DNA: TGTGCCAGCAGCTCAGAAGGCTGGACACGTCCTCGTACACCCCTCCACTTT; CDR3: CASSSEGWTRPRTPLHF
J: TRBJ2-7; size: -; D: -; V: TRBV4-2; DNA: TGTGCCAGCAGCCTAACTGTTTGGACAAGCGAGCAGTACTTC; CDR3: CASSLTVWTSEQYF
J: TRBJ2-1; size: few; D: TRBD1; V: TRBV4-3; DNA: TGCGCCAGCAGCCAAGCGGGGACAGGGGACTATGAGCAGTTCTTC; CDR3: CASSQAGTGDYEQFF
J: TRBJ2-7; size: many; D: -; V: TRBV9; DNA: TGTGCCAGCAGCTCCGGACGGGAGACCTACGAGCAGTACTTC; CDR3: CASSSGRETYEQYF
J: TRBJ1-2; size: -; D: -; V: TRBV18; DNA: TGTGCCAGCTCACCTCTAGAGGGGGATGGCTACACCTTC; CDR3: CASSPLEGDGYTF
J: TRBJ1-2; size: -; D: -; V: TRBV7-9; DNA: TGTGCCAGCAGCCCTCTGGGGAGGGATTATGGCTACACCTTC; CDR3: CASSPLGRDYGYTF
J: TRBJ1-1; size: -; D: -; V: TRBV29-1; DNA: TGCAGCGTTGAGGGGGGGACTGAAGCTTTCTTT; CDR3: CSVEGGTEAFF
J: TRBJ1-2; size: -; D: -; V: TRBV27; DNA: TGTGCCAGCAGTTTTCTGACCTCGGGTCTCAACTATGGCTACACCTTC; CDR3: CASSFLTSGLNYGYTF
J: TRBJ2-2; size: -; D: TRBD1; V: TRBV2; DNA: TGTGCCAGCAGTGTTAAGGGGCAGGGGGCCGGGGAGCTGTTTTTT; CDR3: CASSVKGQGAGELFF
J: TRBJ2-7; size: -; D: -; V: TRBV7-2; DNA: TGTGCCAGCAGCTTGGGTAGTATTGGTTCCTACGAGCAGTACTTC; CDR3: CASSLGSIGSYEQYF
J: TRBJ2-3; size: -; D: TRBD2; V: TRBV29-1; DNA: TGCAGCGTCCCCACCGGGAGGGGGGCGGGCGATACGCAGTATTTT; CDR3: CSVPTGRGAGDTQYF
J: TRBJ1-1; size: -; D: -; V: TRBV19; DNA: TGTGCCAGTAGTGCAGAATTATTCATGAACACTGAAGCTTTCTTT; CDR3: CASSAELFMNTEAFF
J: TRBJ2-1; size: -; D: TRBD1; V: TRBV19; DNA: TGTGCCAGTAGTGCCAGGGGCCCGGGACAGGTGAATGAGCAGTTCTTC; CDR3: CASSARGPGQVNEQFF
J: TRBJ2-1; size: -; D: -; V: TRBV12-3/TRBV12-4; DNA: TGTGCCAGCAGTTTTGGGAGTTACAATGAGCAGTTCTTC; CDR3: CASSFGSYNEQFF
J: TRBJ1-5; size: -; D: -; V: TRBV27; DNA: TGTGCCAGCAGTTTTAGCCCGCGGAGCAATCAGCCCCAGCATTTT; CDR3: CASSFSPRSNQPQHF
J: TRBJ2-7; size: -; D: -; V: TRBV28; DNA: -; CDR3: CASSTSDRPYEQYF
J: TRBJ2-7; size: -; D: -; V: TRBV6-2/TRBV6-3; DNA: TGTGCCAGCAGTTACCGTGCCTACGAGCAGTACTTC; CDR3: CASSYRAYEQYF
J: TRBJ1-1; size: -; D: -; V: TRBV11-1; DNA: TGTGCCAGCAGCTCTCCCAGAAGGGGAACCACTGAAGCTTTCTTT; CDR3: CASSSPRRGTTEAFF
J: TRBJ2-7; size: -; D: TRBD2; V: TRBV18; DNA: TGTGCCAGCTCACCCAGACTAGCGGGAGGGGAGTACGAGCAGTACTTC; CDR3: CASSPRLAGGEYEQYF
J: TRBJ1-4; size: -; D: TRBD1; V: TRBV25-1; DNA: TGTGCCAGCAGTGCAGGGGGCGAAGGTGAAAAACTGTTTTTT; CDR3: CASSAGGEGEKLFF